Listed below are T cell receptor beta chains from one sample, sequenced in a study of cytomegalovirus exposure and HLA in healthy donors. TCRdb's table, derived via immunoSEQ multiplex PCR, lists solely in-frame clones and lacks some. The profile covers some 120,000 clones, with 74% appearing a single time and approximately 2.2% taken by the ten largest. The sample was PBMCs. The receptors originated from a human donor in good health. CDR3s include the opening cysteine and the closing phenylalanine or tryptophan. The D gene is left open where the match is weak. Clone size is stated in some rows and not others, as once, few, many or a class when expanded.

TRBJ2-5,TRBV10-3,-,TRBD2,TGTGCCATCAGCGAGACCGGGACTAGCGGGATCCAAGAGACCCAGTACTTC,CAISETGTSGIQETQYF
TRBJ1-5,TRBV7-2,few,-,TGTGCCAGCAGCTTCCATAAGGGGTCTTTTAGCAATCAGCCCCAGCATTTT,CASSFHKGSFSNQPQHF
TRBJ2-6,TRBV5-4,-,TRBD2,TGTGCCAGCAGTAACTCCTTTGCGGGAGGGGGTGGGGCCAACGTCCTGACTTTC,CASSNSFAGGGGANVLTF
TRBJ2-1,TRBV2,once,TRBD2,TGTGCCAGCTCCCCTTCTAGCGGGAGTCTGTTCTTC,CASSPSSGSLFF
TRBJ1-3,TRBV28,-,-,TGTGCCAGCATCGACTCAGGGCGATCTGGAAACACCATATATTTT,CASIDSGRSGNTIYF
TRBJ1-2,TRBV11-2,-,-,TGTGCCAGCAGCTTAACATCACGAGCGGAAGCTTATGGCTACACCTTC,CASSLTSRAEAYGYTF
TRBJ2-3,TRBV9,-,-,TGTGCCAGCAGCGTCGAGCAGCGTACAGATACGCAGTATTTT,CASSVEQRTDTQYF
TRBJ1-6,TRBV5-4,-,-,TGTGCCAGCAGCTCCCCCTACGATAATTCACCCCTCCACTTT,CASSSPYDNSPLHF
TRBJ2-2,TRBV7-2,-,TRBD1,TGTGCCAGCAGCTCGAAGACAGGGAGCACCGGGGAGCTGTTTTTT,CASSSKTGSTGELFF
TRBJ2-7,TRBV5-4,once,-,TGTGCCAGCAGCTGGGACAATGACTACGAGCAGTACTTC,CASSWDNDYEQYF
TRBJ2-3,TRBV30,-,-,TGTGCCTGGTCGTTGTGGACCCTCAGGGCATCAGATACGCAGTATTTT,CAWSLWTLRASDTQYF
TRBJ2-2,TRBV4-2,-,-,TGTGCCAGCAGCCAAGATCGATCGGGGACCGGGGAGCTGTTTTTT,CASSQDRSGTGELFF
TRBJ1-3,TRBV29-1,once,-,TGCAGCGCCACCAGGGGATCATCTGGAAACACCATATATTTT,CSATRGSSGNTIYF
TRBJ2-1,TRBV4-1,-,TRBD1,TGCGCCAGCAGCCAATCCGGGACAGGGGTAGATGAGCAGTTCTTC,CASSQSGTGVDEQFF
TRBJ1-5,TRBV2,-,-,TGTGCCAGCAGTGTGGGGGCAGCTAGCAATCAGCCCCAGCATTTT,CASSVGAASNQPQHF
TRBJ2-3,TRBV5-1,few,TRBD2,TGCGCCAGCAGCATATTCTCAGCGGGGGGAACAGATACGCAGTATTTT,CASSIFSAGGTDTQYF
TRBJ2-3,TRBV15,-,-,TGTGCCACCAGCAGAGCTGACAGATCTAGCACAGATACGCAGTATTTT,CATSRADRSSTDTQYF
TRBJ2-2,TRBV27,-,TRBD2,TGTGCCAGCACTGGGACTAGCGGGGGCGCCTGGGACACCGGGGAGCTGTTTTTT,CASTGTSGGAWDTGELFF
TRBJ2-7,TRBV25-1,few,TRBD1,TGTGCCAGCGGAGGACCGGGACAGGGGGCGTCGGACGAGCAGTACTTC,CASGGPGQGASDEQYF
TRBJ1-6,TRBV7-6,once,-,TGTGCCAGCAGCTTAAGTGGCCGGACTAGCTCCTATAATTCACCCCTCCACTTT,CASSLSGRTSSYNSPLHF
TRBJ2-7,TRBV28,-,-,TGTGCCAGCAGTTTAGGGGGCCGGACCTACGAGCAGTACTTC,CASSLGGRTYEQYF
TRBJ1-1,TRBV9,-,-,TGTGCCAGCAGCGTAGGCCCCTTACAGGCCCAGAGAGAAGCTTTCTTT,CASSVGPLQAQREAFF
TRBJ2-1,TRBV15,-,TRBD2,TGTGCCACCAGCAGAGATATAGCGGGATTTAATGAGCAGTTCTTC,CATSRDIAGFNEQFF
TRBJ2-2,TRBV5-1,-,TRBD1,TGCGCCAGCAGCAAACCTCCGGGACAGTCGAACACCGGGGAGCTGTTTTTT,CASSKPPGQSNTGELFF
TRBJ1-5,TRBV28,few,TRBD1,TGTGCCAGCAGTGCCAGGGGGCGAGAGGATCAGCCCCAGCATTTT,CASSARGREDQPQHF
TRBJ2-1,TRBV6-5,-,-,TGTGCCAGCAGTTACACCCTAAGCTCCTACAATGAGCAGTTCTTC,CASSYTLSSYNEQFF
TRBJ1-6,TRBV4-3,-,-,TGCGCCAGCAGCCAAGGGCAGGGCTCCTATAATTCACCCCTCCACTTT,CASSQGQGSYNSPLHF
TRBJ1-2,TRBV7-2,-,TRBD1,TGTGCCAGCAGCTTAGTCTACCGACAGGGATTGGACTATGGCTACACCTTC,CASSLVYRQGLDYGYTF
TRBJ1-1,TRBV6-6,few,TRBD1,TGTGCCAGCTGCTCAAGACAGGGTACAATTGAAGCTTTCTTT,CASCSRQGTIEAFF
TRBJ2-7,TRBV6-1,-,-,TGTGCCAGCAGTGAATTTCCGGAGTCCTACGAGCAGTACTTC,CASSEFPESYEQYF
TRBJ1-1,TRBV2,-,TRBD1,TGTGCCAGCCTCATGACAGGGGCGAACACTGAAGCTTTCTTT,CASLMTGANTEAFF
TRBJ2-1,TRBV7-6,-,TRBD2,TGTGCCAGCAGCTTAACTAGCGGCTATTACAATGAGCAGTTCTTC,CASSLTSGYYNEQFF
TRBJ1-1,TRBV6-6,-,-,TGTGCCAGCAGTTCCCCGGTTGAACGGGGAAATGAAGCTTTCTTT,CASSSPVERGNEAFF
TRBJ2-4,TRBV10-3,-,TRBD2,TGTGCCATCAGTGAGTCGGGGACTAGCGGGACCCAAAACATTCAGTACTTC,CAISESGTSGTQNIQYF
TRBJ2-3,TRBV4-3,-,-,TGCGCCAGCAGCCAAGGAGACGGGCGGGGCACAGATACGCAGTATTTT,CASSQGDGRGTDTQYF
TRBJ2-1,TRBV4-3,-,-,TGCGCCAGCAGCCAAGAGAAGAGGTCAAGAGGGTTTGAGCAGTTCTTC,CASSQEKRSRGFEQFF
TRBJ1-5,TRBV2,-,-,TGTGCCAGCAGTGAAGTCCCTAGGGGGGGACTAGAACAGCCCCAGCATTTT,CASSEVPRGGLEQPQHF
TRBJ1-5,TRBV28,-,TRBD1,TGTGCCAGCAGTTCGAGAGGGGGACAGGGGAATCAGCCCCAGCATTTT,CASSSRGGQGNQPQHF
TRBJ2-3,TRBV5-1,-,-,TGCGCCAGCAGCGCGGACCGGGGGGATACGCAGTATTTT,CASSADRGDTQYF